The present entry profiles one TCR beta chain with its context. Its antigen remains unknown. The data are from a study of siplizumab effects on memory and regulatory T cells. Broader study findings: Tregs proliferating in siplizumab cultures lacked confirmation of their suppressive function.

Measured with immunoSEQ multiplex PCR; TCRdb has only the in-frame clones, and not every one. This table holds roughly 60,000 clones, approximately 93% found once. The CDR3 extends over 12 amino acids. Losses at the gene ends were 6 bases for V and 12 bases for J; bases not matched to a gene: 10. Germline-derived CDR1 and CDR2 are SQVTM and ANQGSEA. Specimen: CD8+ T cells sorted from blood. This TCR came from a human donor in good health. The J gene is TRBJ2-1, the V gene TRBV29-1, with TRBD1 matching 8 bases. CDR3 amino acids: CSVSDRADGQFF. For the CDR3, the DNA is TGCAGCGTGTCGGACAGGGCGGATGGGCAGTTCTTC.